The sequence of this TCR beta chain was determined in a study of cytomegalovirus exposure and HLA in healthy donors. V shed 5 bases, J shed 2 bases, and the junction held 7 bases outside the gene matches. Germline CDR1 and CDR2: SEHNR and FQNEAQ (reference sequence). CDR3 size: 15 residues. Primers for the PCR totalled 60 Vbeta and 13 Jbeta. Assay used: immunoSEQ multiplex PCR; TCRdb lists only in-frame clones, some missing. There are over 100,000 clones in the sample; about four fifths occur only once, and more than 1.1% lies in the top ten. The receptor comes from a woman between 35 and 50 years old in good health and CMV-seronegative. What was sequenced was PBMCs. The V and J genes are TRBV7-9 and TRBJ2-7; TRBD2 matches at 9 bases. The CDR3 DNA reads TGTGCCAGCAGCGGGGGTAGCGGGGGACCCTACGAGCAGTACTTC. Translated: CASSGGSGGPYEQYF.